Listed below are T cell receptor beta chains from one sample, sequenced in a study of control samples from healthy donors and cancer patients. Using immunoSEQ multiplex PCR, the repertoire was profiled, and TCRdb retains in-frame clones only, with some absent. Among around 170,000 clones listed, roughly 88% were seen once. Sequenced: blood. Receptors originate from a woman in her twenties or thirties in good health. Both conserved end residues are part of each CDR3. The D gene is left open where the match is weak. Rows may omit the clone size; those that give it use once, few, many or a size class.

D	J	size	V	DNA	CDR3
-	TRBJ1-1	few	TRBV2	TGTGCCAGCAGTGAAATCCGGGGAGGAACTGAAGCTTTCTTT	CASSEIRGGTEAFF
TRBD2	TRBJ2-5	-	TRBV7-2	TGTGCCAGCAGCCCCCCCGGTTTGGAGCGGGAGGATGGGGAGACCCAGTACTTC	CASSPPGLEREDGETQYF
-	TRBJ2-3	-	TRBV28	TGTGCCAGCAGTTTAAAAAGTGGGAGAGCCGACACGCAGTATTTT	CASSLKSGRADTQYF
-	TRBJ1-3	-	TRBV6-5	TGTGCCAGCAGGCCCGCGTCCTCTGGAAACACCATATATTTT	CASRPASSGNTIYF
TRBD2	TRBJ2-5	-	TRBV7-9	TGTGCCAGCAGCACGGGGACTAGTAGTTTCCAAGAGACCCAGTACTTC	CASSTGTSSFQETQYF
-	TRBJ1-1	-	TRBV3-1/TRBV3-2	TGTGCCAGCAGCCAAGATTGGGGGACTGAAGCTTTCTTT	CASSQDWGTEAFF
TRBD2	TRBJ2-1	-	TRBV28	TGTGCCAGCAGCCGAACCCTAGCGGGAGTCTACAATGAGCAGTTCTTC	CASSRTLAGVYNEQFF
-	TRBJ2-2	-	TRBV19	TGTGCCAGTAGTATAGTAGGAGGGAACACCGGGGAGCTGTTTTTT	CASSIVGGNTGELFF
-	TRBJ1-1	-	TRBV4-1	TGCGCCAGCAGCCACGAGAGTACTGAAGCTTTCTTT	CASSHESTEAFF
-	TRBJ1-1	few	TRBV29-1	TGCAGCGCCAAGGGGATGGGCACTGAAGCTTTCTTT	CSAKGMGTEAFF
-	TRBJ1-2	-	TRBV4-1	TGCGCCAGCAGCCAAGAGTGGGGGGGCGGCTACACCTTC	CASSQEWGGGYTF
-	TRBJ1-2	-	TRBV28	TGTGCCAGCAGTACCCCGGTAGTGTCCGTATATGGCTACACCTTC	CASSTPVVSVYGYTF
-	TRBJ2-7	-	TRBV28	TGTGCCAGCAGTTTGCAGGGAGGATCCTACGAGCAGTACTTC	CASSLQGGSYEQYF
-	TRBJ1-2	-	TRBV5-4	TGTGCCAGCAGCTTGGGACAGGAGATCTATGGCTACACCTTC	CASSLGQEIYGYTF
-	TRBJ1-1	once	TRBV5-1	TGCGCCAGCAGCTTGGACGTGAACACTGAAGCTTTCTTT	CASSLDVNTEAFF
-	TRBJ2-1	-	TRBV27	TGTGCCAGCAGTTGGAGTAGCAGTGGGTATGAGCAGTTCTTC	CASSWSSSGYEQFF
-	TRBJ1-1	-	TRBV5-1	TGCGCCAGCAGCTTGGGAACTGTTAACACTGAAGCTTTCTTT	CASSLGTVNTEAFF
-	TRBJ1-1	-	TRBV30	TGTGCCTGGAGTGTACTTTCGGTGGCTAGGGCTGAAGCTTTCTTT	CAWSVLSVARAEAFF
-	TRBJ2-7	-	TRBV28	TGTGCCAGCAGTCGATCCTCGACAGTTGGCTTCGTCGAGCAGTACTTC	CASSRSSTVGFVEQYF
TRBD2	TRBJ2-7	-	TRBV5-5	TGTGCCAGCAGCTTGGAGGGGGTGGCTAGCGGGAGAAGGTCCTACGAGCAGTACTTC	CASSLEGVASGRRSYEQYF
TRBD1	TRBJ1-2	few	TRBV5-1	TGCGCCAGCAGCGCCTCCACCGGGACAGGGGGCTTCTATGGCTACACCTTC	CASSASTGTGGFYGYTF
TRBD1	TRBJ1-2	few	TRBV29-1	TGCAGCGTTGCGGAGACAGGGGGCGATGGCTACACCTTC	CSVAETGGDGYTF